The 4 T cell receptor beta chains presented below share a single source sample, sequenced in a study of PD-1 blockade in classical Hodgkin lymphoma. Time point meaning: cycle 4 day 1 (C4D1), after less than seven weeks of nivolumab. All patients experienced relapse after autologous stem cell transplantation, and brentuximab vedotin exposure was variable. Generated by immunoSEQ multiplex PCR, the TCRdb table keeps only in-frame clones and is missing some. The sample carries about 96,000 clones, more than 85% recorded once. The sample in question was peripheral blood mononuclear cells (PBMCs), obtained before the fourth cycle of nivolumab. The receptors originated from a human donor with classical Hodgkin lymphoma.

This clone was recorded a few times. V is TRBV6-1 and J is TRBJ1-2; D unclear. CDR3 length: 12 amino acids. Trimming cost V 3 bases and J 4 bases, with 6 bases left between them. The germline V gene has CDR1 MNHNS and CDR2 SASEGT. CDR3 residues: CASSDGSYGYTF. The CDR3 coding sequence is TGTGCCAGCAGTGACGGATCCTATGGCTACACCTTC.

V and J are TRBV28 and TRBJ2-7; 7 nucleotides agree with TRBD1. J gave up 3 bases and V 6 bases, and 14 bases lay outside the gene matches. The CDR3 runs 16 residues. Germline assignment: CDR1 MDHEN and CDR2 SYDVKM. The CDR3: CASSSQYTGQFYEQYF. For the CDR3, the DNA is TGTGCCAGCAGCTCCCAATATACGGGACAGTTCTACGAGCAGTACTTC.

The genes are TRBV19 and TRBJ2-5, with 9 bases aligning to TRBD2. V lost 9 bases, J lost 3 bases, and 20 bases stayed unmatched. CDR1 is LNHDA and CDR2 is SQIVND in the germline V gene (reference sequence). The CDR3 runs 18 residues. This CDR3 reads CASNDRPLGSGREETQYF. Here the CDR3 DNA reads TGTGCCAGCAACGATCGCCCTCTGGGTAGCGGGAGAGAAGAGACCCAGTACTTC.

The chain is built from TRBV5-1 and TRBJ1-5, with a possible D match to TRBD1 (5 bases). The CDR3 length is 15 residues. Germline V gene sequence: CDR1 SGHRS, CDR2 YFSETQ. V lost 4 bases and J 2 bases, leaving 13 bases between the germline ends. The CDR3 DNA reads TGCGCCAGCAGCCCAGGCGGGGGTGGCAATCAGCCCCAGCATTTT. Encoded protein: CASSPGGGGNQPQHF.